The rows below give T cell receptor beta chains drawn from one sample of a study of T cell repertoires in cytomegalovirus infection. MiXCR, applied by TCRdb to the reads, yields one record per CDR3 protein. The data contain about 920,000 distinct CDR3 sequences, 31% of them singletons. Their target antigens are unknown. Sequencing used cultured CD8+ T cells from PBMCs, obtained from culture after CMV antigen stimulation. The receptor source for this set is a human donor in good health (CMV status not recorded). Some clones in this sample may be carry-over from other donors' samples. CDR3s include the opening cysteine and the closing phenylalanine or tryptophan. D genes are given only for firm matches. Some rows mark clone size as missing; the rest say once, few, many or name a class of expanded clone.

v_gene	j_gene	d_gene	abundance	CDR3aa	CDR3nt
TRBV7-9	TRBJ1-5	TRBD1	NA	CASSSDRGSNQPQHF	TGTGCCAGCAGCTCGGACAGGGGTAGCAATCAGCCCCAGCATTTT
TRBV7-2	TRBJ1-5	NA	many	CASSLDRGVYNQPQHF	TGTGCCAGCAGCTTAGACCGGGGGGTTTACAATCAGCCCCAGCATTTT
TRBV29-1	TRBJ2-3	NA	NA	CSVEQDTQYF	TGCAGCGTTGAACAAGATACGCAGTATTTT
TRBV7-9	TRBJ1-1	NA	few	CASPGPYATEAFF	TGTGCCAGCCCCGGCCCATATGCGACCGAGGCTTTCTTT
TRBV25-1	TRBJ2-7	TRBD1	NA	CASSRPGQGLYEQYF	TGTGCCAGCAGTCGACCGGGACAGGGGCTTTACGAGCAGTACTTC
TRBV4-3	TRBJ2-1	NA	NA	CASSQERGFYNEQFF	TGCGCCAGCAGCCAAGAAAGAGGGTTCTACAATGAGCAGTTCTTC
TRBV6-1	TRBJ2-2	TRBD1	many	CASRGASGQGKNTGELFF	TGTGCCAGCAGAGGAGCCTCTGGACAGGGGAAGAACACCGGGGAGCTGTTTTTT
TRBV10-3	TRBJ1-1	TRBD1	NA	CAISRDRGKNTEAFF	TGTGCCATCAGCCGGGACAGGGGGAAGAACACTGAAGCTTTCTTT
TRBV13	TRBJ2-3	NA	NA	CASSFLRETDTQYF	TGTGCCAGCAGCTTTCTCAGGGAAACAGATACGCAGTATTTT
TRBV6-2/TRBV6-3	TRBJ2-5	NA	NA	CASSPRFSQYF	TGTGCCAGCAGCCCACGTTTTTCCCAGTACTTC
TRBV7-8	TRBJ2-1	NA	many	CASTGARALPSYNEQFF	TGTGCCAGCACCGGCGCGAGGGCTCTACCGTCCTACAATGAGCAGTTCTTC
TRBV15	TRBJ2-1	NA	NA	CAHDWNEQFF	TGTGCCCATGATTGGAATGAGCAGTTCTTC
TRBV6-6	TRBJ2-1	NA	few	CASSYIRTANSYNEQFF	TGTGCCAGCAGTTACATTAGGACAGCCAACTCCTACAATGAGCAGTTCTTC
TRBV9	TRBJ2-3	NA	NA	CASSVALGSADTQYF	TGTGCCAGCAGCGTAGCCCTAGGGTCTGCAGATACGCAGTATTTT
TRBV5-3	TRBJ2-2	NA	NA	CASSPMNGNTGELFF	TGTGCCAGCAGCCCTATGAATGGGAACACCGGGGAGCTGTTTTTT
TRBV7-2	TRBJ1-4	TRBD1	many	CASSLAVFRDRENDEKLFF	TGTGCCAGCAGCTTGGCGGTGTTCAGGGACAGGGAGAATGATGAAAAACTGTTTTTT
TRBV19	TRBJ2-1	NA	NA	CASSHGGNNEQFF	TGTGCCAGTTCCCATGGGGGGAACAATGAGCAGTTCTTC
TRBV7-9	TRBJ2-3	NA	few	CASRAGPEAHTDTQYF	TGTGCCAGCAGGGCGGGCCCCGAGGCCCACACAGATACGCAGTATTTT
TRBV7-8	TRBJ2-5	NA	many	CASSRDRFFGTQYF	TGTGCCAGCAGCCGCGATAGATTTTTCGGGACCCAGTACTTC
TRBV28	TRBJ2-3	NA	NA	CASSPPFADTQYF	TGTGCCAGCAGTCCGCCCTTCGCAGATACGCAGTATTTT
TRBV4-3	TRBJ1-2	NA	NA	CASSQGWGSGYGYTF	TGCGCCAGCAGCCAAGGGTGGGGCAGCGGATACGGCTACACCTTC
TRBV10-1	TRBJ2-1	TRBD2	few	CASSLPASGGADNEQFF	TGCGCCAGCAGTCTGCCAGCTAGCGGGGGGGCAGACAATGAGCAGTTCTTC
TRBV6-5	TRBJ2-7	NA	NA	CANSYQGFEQYF	TGTGCCAACAGTTACCAGGGATTCGAGCAGTACTTC
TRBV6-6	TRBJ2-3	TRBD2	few	CASSTPLGGAADTQYF	TGTGCCAGCAGTACTCCCCTCGGGGGGGCGGCAGATACGCAGTATTTT
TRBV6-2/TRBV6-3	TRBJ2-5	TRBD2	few	CASSYAQRGPQETQYF	TGTGCCAGCAGTTACGCTCAGCGGGGGCCGCAAGAGACCCAGTACTTC
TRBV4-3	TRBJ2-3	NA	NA	CASSQKVGGAGDTQYF	TGCGCCAGCAGCCAAAAGGTCGGGGGCGCCGGAGATACGCAGTATTTT
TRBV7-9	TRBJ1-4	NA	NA	CASSLGGELEKLFF	TGTGCCAGCAGCTTAGGTGGGGAATTAGAAAAACTGTTTTTT
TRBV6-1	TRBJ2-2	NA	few	CASSAGGPVTGELFF	TGTGCCAGCAGTGCGGGCGGACCCGTGACCGGGGAGCTGTTTTTT
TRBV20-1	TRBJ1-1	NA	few	CSAMGRLASTEAFF	TGCAGTGCTATGGGGAGATTGGCGAGTACTGAAGCTTTCTTT
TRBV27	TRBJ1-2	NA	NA	CASSLSGRGGFYDYTF	TGTGCCAGCAGTTTATCGGGCAGGGGAGGCTTCTATGACTACACCTTC
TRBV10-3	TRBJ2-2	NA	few	CAISPLWENTGELFF	TGTGCCATCAGCCCCCTCTGGGAGAACACCGGGGAGCTGTTTTTT
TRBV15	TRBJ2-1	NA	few	CATSREGSGYNEQFF	TGTGCCACCAGCAGAGAAGGCTCAGGTTACAATGAGCAGTTCTTC
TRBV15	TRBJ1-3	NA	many	CATSRDRARGNTIYF	TGTGCCACCAGCAGAGACAGGGCTCGTGGAAACACCATATATTTT
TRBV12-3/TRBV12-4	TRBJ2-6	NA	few	CASRPSKVPEMANVLTF	TGTGCCAGCAGACCCTCCAAGGTACCGGAGATGGCCAACGTCCTGACTTTC
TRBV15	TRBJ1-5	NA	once	CATSRDLGVTQPQHF	TGTGCCACCAGCAGAGATCTTGGGGTAACCCAGCCCCAGCATTTT
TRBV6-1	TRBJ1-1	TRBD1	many	CATDPGTGIRNTEAFF	TGTGCCACCGACCCTGGGACAGGTATAAGGAACACTGAAGCTTTCTTT
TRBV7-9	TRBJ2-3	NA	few	CASSQGVTDTQYF	TGTGCCAGCAGCCAAGGGGTCACAGATACGCAGTATTTT
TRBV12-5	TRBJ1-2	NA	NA	CASGLVPIPGQYGYTF	TGTGCTAGTGGTTTGGTACCTATCCCTGGACAGTATGGCTACACCTTC
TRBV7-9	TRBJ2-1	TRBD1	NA	CASSTRWGPTAGTGGNEQFF	TGTGCCAGCAGCACCCGCTGGGGCCCCACAGCCGGGACAGGGGGGAATGAGCAGTTCTTC
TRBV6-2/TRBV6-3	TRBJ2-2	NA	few	CASGQMNTGELFF	TGTGCCAGTGGACAGATGAACACCGGGGAGCTGTTTTTT
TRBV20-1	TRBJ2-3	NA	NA	CSAGDFSTDTQYF	TGCAGTGCTGGGGACTTTAGCACAGATACGCAGTATTTT
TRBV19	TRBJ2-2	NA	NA	CASSLQSSKGELFF	TGTGCCAGTAGTCTCCAGTCATCTAAGGGGGAGCTGTTTTTT
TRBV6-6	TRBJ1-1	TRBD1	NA	CASSFLPEGAGTEAFF	TGTGCCAGCAGCTTCCTCCCAGAGGGGGCAGGCACTGAAGCTTTCTTT
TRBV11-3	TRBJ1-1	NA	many	CASSLDRPTEAFF	TGTGCCAGCAGCTTAGATCGACCGACTGAAGCTTTCTTT
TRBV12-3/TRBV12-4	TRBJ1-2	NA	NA	CASSLAPSGYTF	TGTGCCAGCAGTTTAGCTCCTAGCGGCTACACCTTC
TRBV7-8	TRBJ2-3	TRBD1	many	CASSHRGTGGADTQYF	TGTGCCAGCAGCCACAGAGGGACAGGGGGTGCAGATACGCAGTATTTT
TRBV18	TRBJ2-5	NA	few	CASSRRRGNQYF	TGTGCCAGCTCAAGGAGGCGGGGAAACCAGTACTTC
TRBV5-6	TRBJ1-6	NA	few	CASSLWRNRDSPLHF	TGTGCCAGCAGCTTGTGGAGGAACCGAGATTCACCCCTCCACTTT
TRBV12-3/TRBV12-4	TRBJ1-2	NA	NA	CASSLGVGLGYTF	TGTGCCAGCAGTTTGGGTGTGGGGTTGGGCTACACCTTC
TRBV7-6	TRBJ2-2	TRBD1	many	CASSWTGEDTGELFF	TGTGCCAGCAGCTGGACAGGGGAGGACACCGGGGAGCTGTTTTTT
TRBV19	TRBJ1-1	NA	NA	CASSIGAGRLNTEAFF	TGTGCCAGTAGTATCGGGGCAGGGAGGTTGAACACTGAAGCTTTCTTT